The 25 T cell receptor beta chains given below trace back to one sample, sequenced in a study of neurological immune-mediated disorders. In TCRdb, the 5' RACE reads were re-called with MiXCR into one record per CDR3 protein. Of 77,000 or so distinct CDR3 sequences in the sample, about 9.5% were seen once. Specimen: PBMCs. The receptors stem from a man aged 50 or older in good health.

This clonotype appeared many times. The V and J genes are TRBV27 and TRBJ2-1; 14 bases align to TRBD2. CDR1 and CDR2 (germline): MNHEY, SMNVEV (reference sequence). V dropped 2 bases and J dropped 0; count of bases not matched to a gene: 0. The CDR3 extends over 17 amino acids. CDR3 in amino acids: CASSLGTSGSSYNEQFF. The CDR3 DNA reads as TGTGCCAGCAGTTTAGGGACTAGCGGGAGCTCCTACAATGAGCAGTTCTTC.

At least ten counts were recorded for this clonotype. The J gene is TRBJ1-5, the V gene TRBV29-1; perhaps TRBD1 as D (6 bases). From germline, CDR1 is SQVTM and CDR2 ANQGSEA. V lost 4 bases and J lost 3, with 10 bases in between. The CDR3 loop spans 13 amino acids. The DNA for the CDR3 is TGCAGCGTTGCGGGGGCACTCAATCAGCCCCAGCATTTT. The encoded protein is CSVAGALNQPQHF.

This clonotype was seen at least ten times. The chain couples TRBV5-1 to TRBJ2-5; the match to TRBD1 covers 10 bases. The CDR3 spans 16 residues. CDR1 and CDR2 from the germline V gene are SGHRS and YFSETQ. With V trimmed by 0 bases and J by 5 bases, 7 bases remained unmatched. The CDR3 region is CASSLVGQGRGETQYF. As DNA, the CDR3 is TGCGCCAGCAGCTTGGTGGGACAGGGGCGTGGGGAGACCCAGTACTTC.

This clonotype has ten or more counts. The V gene is TRBV7-8, the J gene TRBJ2-2, with unresolved D. From germline, CDR1 is SGHVS and CDR2 FQNEAQ. V lost 5 bases and J 0 bases, leaving 16 bases between the germline ends. The CDR3 covers 17 residues. The chain's CDR3 is CASSRMRRQSNTGELFF. The CDR3 DNA reads as TGTGCCAGCAGCAGGATGAGGCGGCAATCGAACACCGGGGAGCTGTTTTTT.

Ten or more counts support this clonotype. This chain links TRBV29-1 with TRBJ1-1; D is possibly TRBD1 (5 bases). V shed 3 bases and J shed 3 bases, with 14 bases lying between them. Germline loops: CDR1 SQVTM, CDR2 ANQGSEA. The CDR3 consists of 14 residues. The CDR3 nucleotides are TGCAGCGTTGACTTCTGGGGGGGTGACACTGAAGCTTTCTTT. It encodes CSVDFWGGDTEAFF. Full variable domain (outside the CDR3, taken from reference TRBV29-1 and TRBJ1-1): SAVISQKPSRDICQRGTSLTIQCQVDSQVTMMFWYRQQPGQSLTLIATANQGSEATYESGFVIDKFPISRPNLTFSTLTVSNMSPEDSSIYLCSVDFWGGDTEAFFGQGTRLTVV.

The sample holds many counts of this clonotype. This sequence joins TRBV7-9 and TRBJ1-3; D is unclear. Germline V CDR1 and CDR2: SEHNR, FQNEAQ (reference sequence). The CDR3 has 15 amino acids. V was shortened by 4 bases and J by 0 bases, with 10 bases between the two germline ends. This chain's CDR3 is CASSSRGNSGNTIYF. CDR3 coding DNA: TGTGCCAGCAGCTCCCGGGGTAACTCTGGAAACACCATATATTTT.

Many counts were recorded for this clonotype. This sequence joins TRBV6-6 and TRBJ1-5, with 7 bases aligning to TRBD1. This CDR3 region has 13 residues. The germline V gene has CDR1 MNHNY and CDR2 SVGAGI (reference sequence). After removal of 6 bases from V and 4 bases from J, the junction contained 3 bases not matched to a gene. DNA of the CDR3: TGTGCCAGCAGGGGGACAGTTAATCAGCCCCAGCATTTT. Amino acid sequence: CASRGTVNQPQHF.

This clonotype was observed at least ten times. The J gene is TRBJ2-7, the V gene TRBV28; 10 nucleotides line up with TRBD2. The germline V gene encodes CDR1 MDHEN and CDR2 SYDVKM. The CDR3 runs to 14 residues. Trimming took 10 bases from V and 6 from J; bases not matched to a gene: 12. The CDR3 coding sequence is TGTGCCACCCACGGACTAGCGGACTACCGCGAGCAGTACTTC. It specifies CATHGLADYREQYF.

This clonotype was seen ten or more times. The rearrangement uses TRBV6-5 and TRBJ2-7; D not resolved. The germline V gene has CDR1 MNHEY and CDR2 SVGAGI. This CDR3 is built from 14 residues. Trimming shortened V by 0 bases and J by 4 bases, and 10 bases separated the two germline ends. This CDR3 is CASSYSRSSYEQYF. CDR3 DNA: TGTGCCAGCAGTTACTCCCGGTCTTCTTACGAGCAGTACTTC.

This clonotype was picked up many times. This chain uses TRBV28 with TRBJ1-2; D gene ambiguous. This CDR3 contains 13 residues. Trimming stripped 4 bases from V and 0 bases from J, with 6 bases between. Germline lookup yields CDR1 MDHEN and CDR2 SYDVKM. The CDR3 spells CASSSTANYGYTF. As DNA, the CDR3 is TGTGCCAGCAGTTCGACGGCTAACTATGGCTACACCTTC.

This clonotype was counted many times. This rearrangement joins TRBV5-5 to TRBJ1-5, with D uncertain. V lost 1 base to trimming and J lost 0 bases, with 8 bases between them. Germline V gene lookup returns CDR1 SGHKS and CDR2 YYEKEE (reference sequence). The CDR3 length is 15 residues. In DNA, the CDR3 is TGTGCCAGCAGCTTGTATGCAAATAGCAATCAGCCCCAGCATTTT. Translating gives CASSLYANSNQPQHF.

The table lists this clonotype with a few counts. CDR3 in DNA: TGTGCCAGTAGTACCTCCGCTCTCATCTCTGGAAACACCATATATTTT. It encodes CASSTSALISGNTIYF. The chain links TRBV19 to TRBJ1-3; D unclear. V was pared by 4 bases and J by 0 bases, with 13 bases between. The CDR3 contains 16 residues. Germline V gene sequence: CDR1 LNHDA, CDR2 SQIVND (reference sequence). Complete variable domain (other parts from reference TRBV19 and TRBJ1-3): DGGITQSPKYLFRKEGQNVTLSCEQNLNHDAMYWYRQDPGQGLRLIYYSQIVNDFQKGDIAEGYSVSREKKESFPLTVTSAQKNPTAFYLCASSTSALISGNTIYFGEGSWLTVV.

This clonotype was counted many times. The chain uses TRBV5-1 and TRBJ2-2; no definite D call. Trimming stripped 3 bases from V and 1 base from J, with 16 bases between. Germline V gene data show CDR1 as SGHRS and CDR2 as YFSETQ. The length of the CDR3 is 17 residues. The CDR3 loop reads CASSSTYRGGNTGELFF. CDR3 nucleotides: TGCGCCAGCAGCTCAACCTACAGAGGCGGGAACACCGGGGAGCTGTTTTTT.

This clonotype was observed many times. This chain connects TRBV10-3 to TRBJ1-1; D is possibly TRBD1 (6 bases). The CDR3 covers 15 residues. Germline values: CDR1 ENHRY, CDR2 SYGVKD. Trimming stripped 2 bases from V and 1 base from J, with 11 bases between. The CDR3 coding sequence is TGTGCCATCAGTGAGCCGGGACACGCGAACACTGAAGCTTTCTTT. It is translated as CAISEPGHANTEAFF.

This clonotype appeared many times. The chain joins TRBV5-1 to TRBJ1-2; no clear D gene. This CDR3 has 14 residues. CDR1 is SGHRS and CDR2 is YFSETQ in the germline V gene. V lost 0 bases to trimming and J lost 8 bases, with 14 bases between them. The CDR3 DNA is TGCGCCAGCAGCTTGGACGGGCGTGGATGGGGCTACACCTTC. This translates into CASSLDGRGWGYTF.

This clonotype has ten or more counts. The chain has TRBV6-5 and TRBJ2-7; 8 bases agree with TRBD2. CDR3 length: 15 residues. The V gene end was trimmed by 2 bases and the J gene end by 2 bases; junction bases not matched to a gene: 5. In germline, CDR1 is MNHEY, CDR2 SVGAGI. The CDR3 region has the DNA TGTGCCAGCAGTTACCGGGGCGGGAGGACCTACGAGCAGTACTTC. It encodes CASSYRGGRTYEQYF.

At least ten counts were recorded for this clonotype. The rearrangement links TRBV3-1 to TRBJ2-7; possible D gene TRBD2, 7 bases. The CDR3 is made up of 16 amino acids. Germline V gene sequence: CDR1 LGHDT, CDR2 YNNKEL (reference sequence). V lost 1 base and J 2 bases, leaving 15 bases between the germline ends. The CDR3 here is CASSQVRGARTYEQYF. CDR3 DNA: TGTGCCAGCAGCCAAGTCCGGGGGGCGAGAACCTACGAGCAGTACTTC.

As regards this clonotype: This sequence may be a read error, since a much larger clone differs from it by one base. The rearrangement joins TRBV5-1 to TRBJ2-7; D gene ambiguous. V was cut by 0 bases and J by 2 bases, with 9 bases left in between. The germline CDR1 and CDR2 sequences are SGHRS and YFSETQ. The CDR3 sequence is 14 residues long. CDR3 in DNA: TGCGCCAGCAGCTTGGATAGCAGCGCCTACGAGCAGTACTTC. Translated: CASSLDSSAYEQYF.

This clonotype showed up many times. The rearrangement links TRBV20-1 to TRBJ2-1, with TRBD1 matching 7 bases. The V gene's germline CDR1 is DFQATT and CDR2 SNEGSKA (reference sequence). The CDR3 spans 12 residues. J was trimmed by 13 bases and V by 4 bases; bases with no gene match: 10. CDR3 region: CSAIPQQGPQFF. The CDR3 nucleotides read TGCAGTGCTATACCCCAACAGGGGCCCCAGTTCTTC.

This clonotype was seen ten or more times. This chain joins TRBV7-2 and TRBJ2-7; tentative D call: TRBD1 (5 bases). The V end was cut by 2 bases, the J end by 3 bases, with 14 bases between. Germline assignment: CDR1 SGHTA and CDR2 FQGNSA. CDR3 length: 15 amino acids. CDR3 protein: CASSLYPGNFYEQYF. The CDR3 DNA is TGTGCCAGCAGCTTATATCCAGGGAACTTCTACGAGCAGTACTTC.

There are many counts of this clonotype. The chain recombines TRBV4-1 with TRBJ1-2; maybe TRBD1 (6 bases). CDR3 size: 15 residues. Deletions cut 0 bases from V and 3 bases from J, with 11 bases between. Germline CDR1 is MGHRA and CDR2 is YSYEKL. CDR3 in DNA: TGCGCCAGCAGCCAAGACAGGGGTTTCTACTATGGCTACACCTTC. This gives the protein CASSQDRGFYYGYTF.

This clonotype has a count of ten or more. The chain employs TRBV5-6 and TRBJ2-3; 8 bases line up with TRBD1. J was trimmed by 3 bases and V by 0 bases; bases with no gene match: 9. The germline CDR1 and CDR2 sequences are SGHDT and YYEEEE. CDR3 size: 17 residues. The DNA for the CDR3 is TGTGCCAGCAGCTTGGCGGGGACAGGTCCGAAAACAGATACGCAGTATTTT. It yields the protein CASSLAGTGPKTDTQYF.

This clonotype appeared many times. This chain connects TRBV6-6 to TRBJ2-5, with TRBD2 matching over 8 bases. The V and J ends lost 6 bases and 5 bases, in that order; junction bases with no gene match: 2. The CDR3 contains 12 residues. Germline V gives CDR1 MNHNY, CDR2 SVGAGI (reference sequence). CDR3 amino acids: CASRREGETQYF. CDR3 sequence (DNA): TGTGCCAGCAGACGGGAGGGGGAGACCCAGTACTTC.

The chain uses TRBV29-1 and TRBJ1-1; D is perhaps TRBD1 (6 bases). The CDR3 is 13 amino acids. V dropped 7 bases and J dropped 5 bases, with 17 bases sitting between them. CDR1 SQVTM and CDR2 ANQGSEA come from the germline V gene. The CDR3, as DNA: TGCAGCGGCCTCAGGGGATGGAGGACTGAAGCTTTCTTT. Translating gives CSGLRGWRTEAFF.

This clonotype was counted many times. The V gene is TRBV5-1, the J gene TRBJ2-7, with 9 bases fitting TRBD2. V trimming: 3 bases; J trimming: 4 bases; junction bases outside the gene matches: 8. Germline V gives CDR1 SGHRS, CDR2 YFSETQ. The CDR3 has 15 residues. CDR3 nucleotide sequence: TGCGCCAGCAGCTACCTTAGCGGGAGTACGTACGAGCAGTACTTC. Its protein product is CASSYLSGSTYEQYF.